The rows below give T cell receptor beta chains drawn from one sample of a study of shared T cell receptors in the human thymus. Here immunoSEQ multiplex PCR was the method, and the copy in TCRdb shows in-frame clones only, minus some. Of hundreds of thousands of clones in the sample, roughly 88% are singletons; the top ten hold under 0.012%. These data were also filed under a second study, of human thymus T cells.

Sequences were obtained from thymocytes. These receptors were collected from a girl under three years old with a congenital heart defect. The CDR3 runs from the conserved cysteine through the conserved F or W. D genes are given only for firm matches. A row's size may be missing; if present it is once, few, many or a size class.

j_gene: TRBJ1-1
d_gene: .
v_gene: TRBV7-2
abundance: .
CDR3nt: TGTGCCAGCAGCTTAGGTTTTAGCTGGACAGAACGGAACACTGAAGCTTTCTTT
CDR3aa: CASSLGFSWTERNTEAFF

j_gene: TRBJ2-1
d_gene: .
v_gene: TRBV9
abundance: .
CDR3nt: TGTGCCAGCAGCCCCGGTCACGGCGTACCAGAAATCAGGGAGCAGTTCTTC
CDR3aa: CASSPGHGVPEIREQFF

j_gene: TRBJ1-2
d_gene: .
v_gene: TRBV6-5
abundance: .
CDR3nt: TGTGCCAGCAGCAGTCAGGAACTCTATGGCTACACCTTC
CDR3aa: CASSSQELYGYTF

j_gene: TRBJ2-7
d_gene: .
v_gene: TRBV10-2
abundance: .
CDR3nt: TGCGCCAGCACTCCGGCACTCCCGCCCGCTCAGACAGGACCCTCCTACGAGCAGTACTTC
CDR3aa: CASTPALPPAQTGPSYEQYF

j_gene: TRBJ2-7
d_gene: .
v_gene: TRBV7-3
abundance: .
CDR3nt: TGTGCCAGCAGCCCGACGAGGGTAAACCCTCTTGAGCAGTACTTC
CDR3aa: CASSPTRVNPLEQYF

j_gene: TRBJ1-2
d_gene: TRBD1
v_gene: TRBV19
abundance: few
CDR3nt: TGTGCCAGTAGTGGCCGGGACAGGGATCCCTACGCTAACTATGGCTACACCTTC
CDR3aa: CASSGRDRDPYANYGYTF

j_gene: TRBJ2-7
d_gene: .
v_gene: TRBV27
abundance: .
CDR3nt: TGTGCCAGCAGCCCTGGGGGGACAGCCTACGAGCAGTACTTC
CDR3aa: CASSPGGTAYEQYF

j_gene: TRBJ2-3
d_gene: TRBD2
v_gene: TRBV7-8
abundance: .
CDR3nt: TGTGCCAGCAGCTTATTAAGCCTAGCGGGGGTGTTTGATACGCAGTATTTT
CDR3aa: CASSLLSLAGVFDTQYF

j_gene: TRBJ1-5
d_gene: .
v_gene: TRBV25-1
abundance: .
CDR3nt: TGTGCCAGCAGTGAGGCTGGTCCCAGCAATCAGCCCCAGCATTTT
CDR3aa: CASSEAGPSNQPQHF

j_gene: TRBJ1-1
d_gene: .
v_gene: TRBV5-6
abundance: .
CDR3nt: TGTGCCAGCAGCTTGGCCGCAACGGGGGTATTTGAAGCTTTCTTT
CDR3aa: CASSLAATGVFEAFF

j_gene: TRBJ2-1
d_gene: TRBD2
v_gene: TRBV10-3
abundance: .
CDR3nt: TGTGCCATCAGTGAGTGGGGACTAGCGGGGGGCTACTCCTACAATGAGCAGTTCTTC
CDR3aa: CAISEWGLAGGYSYNEQFF

j_gene: TRBJ2-3
d_gene: .
v_gene: TRBV9
abundance: .
CDR3nt: TGTGCCAGCAGCGCCCTCTCTGAGAGCACAGATACGCAGTATTTT
CDR3aa: CASSALSESTDTQYF

j_gene: TRBJ1-6
d_gene: .
v_gene: TRBV21-1
abundance: .
CDR3nt: TGTGCCAGCAGCCCTTGGGGGGGGACAGGTGAACCCACAGCCTATAATTCACCCCTCCACTTT
CDR3aa: CASSPWGGTGEPTAYNSPLHF

j_gene: TRBJ1-6
d_gene: .
v_gene: TRBV2
abundance: .
CDR3nt: TGTGCCAGCAGTGAAGTGGCAGGAGGGGTCTCCTATAATTCCCCCCTCCACTTT
CDR3aa: CASSEVAGGVSYNSPLHF

j_gene: TRBJ1-5
d_gene: .
v_gene: TRBV19
abundance: .
CDR3nt: TGTGCCAGTAGTATTGAGGTGGAGAATCAGCCCCAGCATTTT
CDR3aa: CASSIEVENQPQHF

j_gene: TRBJ1-3
d_gene: TRBD1
v_gene: TRBV11-1
abundance: .
CDR3nt: TGTGCCAGCAGTTTGGGACAGAGCGGAAACACCATATATTTT
CDR3aa: CASSLGQSGNTIYF

j_gene: TRBJ1-2
d_gene: .
v_gene: TRBV6-5
abundance: .
CDR3nt: TGTGCCAGCAGTTCCCTTAAAGGGGGGGTGGACTATGGCTACACCTTC
CDR3aa: CASSSLKGGVDYGYTF

j_gene: TRBJ2-4
d_gene: TRBD1
v_gene: TRBV4-1
abundance: .
CDR3nt: TGCGCCAGCAGCCCCCAAACAGGGGGCACCATGAACATTCAGTACTTC
CDR3aa: CASSPQTGGTMNIQYF

j_gene: TRBJ2-4
d_gene: .
v_gene: TRBV28
abundance: .
CDR3nt: TGTGCCAGCCTTTCACTAAAGCCTAAAAACATTCAGTACTTC
CDR3aa: CASLSLKPKNIQYF

j_gene: TRBJ1-1
d_gene: .
v_gene: TRBV27
abundance: .
CDR3nt: TGTGCCAGCAGTTTACACAGGGTGGGCACTGAAGCTTTCTTT
CDR3aa: CASSLHRVGTEAFF

j_gene: TRBJ2-3
d_gene: .
v_gene: TRBV20-1
abundance: .
CDR3nt: TGCAGTGCCACCCCGGAGGATACGCAGTATTTT
CDR3aa: CSATPEDTQYF

j_gene: TRBJ1-5
d_gene: TRBD1
v_gene: TRBV7-8
abundance: .
CDR3nt: TGTGCCAGCAGCATATCGTGGGACAGTCATCAGCCCCAGCATTTT
CDR3aa: CASSISWDSHQPQHF

j_gene: TRBJ1-2
d_gene: .
v_gene: TRBV10-3
abundance: .
CDR3nt: TGTGCCACCCAGGGAACGGCGGTCCAACCCAACTATGGCTACACCTTC
CDR3aa: CATQGTAVQPNYGYTF

j_gene: TRBJ2-7
d_gene: .
v_gene: TRBV18
abundance: .
CDR3nt: TGTGCCAGCTCACCCAATCGCGGTAGGAGGGAAGCAACCTACGAGCAGTACTTC
CDR3aa: CASSPNRGRREATYEQYF

j_gene: TRBJ1-3
d_gene: .
v_gene: TRBV30
abundance: once
CDR3nt: TGTGCCTGGAGCGGACTCTCGTGGGGTCTCTCTGGAAACACCATATATTTT
CDR3aa: CAWSGLSWGLSGNTIYF

j_gene: TRBJ1-5
d_gene: TRBD1
v_gene: TRBV29-1
abundance: .
CDR3nt: TGCAGCGTAACAGTCAATGGACAGGGGAATCAGCCCCAGCATTTT
CDR3aa: CSVTVNGQGNQPQHF

j_gene: TRBJ1-1
d_gene: .
v_gene: TRBV10-3
abundance: .
CDR3nt: TGTGCCATCAGTCTGAACCGATGGGGGGGCACTGAAGCTTTCTTT
CDR3aa: CAISLNRWGGTEAFF

j_gene: TRBJ1-2
d_gene: TRBD1
v_gene: TRBV5-1
abundance: .
CDR3nt: TGCGCCAGCAGCCAACGCCGGGACAGGGGGCTCGTGAATGGCTACACCTTC
CDR3aa: CASSQRRDRGLVNGYTF

j_gene: TRBJ2-1
d_gene: .
v_gene: TRBV5-1
abundance: .
CDR3nt: TGCGCCAGCAGCCGGGGACCCACGCCAGGGGAAAACTACAATGAGCAGTTCTTC
CDR3aa: CASSRGPTPGENYNEQFF

j_gene: TRBJ1-6
d_gene: .
v_gene: TRBV4-1
abundance: .
CDR3nt: TGCGCCAGCAGCCAAGAGCCGACGGCCTCGTTGACCCCCCGCGCAGGGAATTCACCCCTCCACTTT
CDR3aa: CASSQEPTASLTPRAGNSPLHF

j_gene: TRBJ2-1
d_gene: TRBD2
v_gene: TRBV7-3
abundance: .
CDR3nt: TGTGCCAGCAGCCGTCAAGGACTAGCAGAGGGGAATGAGCAGTTCTTC
CDR3aa: CASSRQGLAEGNEQFF

j_gene: TRBJ1-6
d_gene: TRBD1
v_gene: TRBV6-1
abundance: .
CDR3nt: TGTGCCAGCAGCCGGACAGGGACCGATTCACCCCTCCACTTT
CDR3aa: CASSRTGTDSPLHF

j_gene: TRBJ1-2
d_gene: .
v_gene: TRBV5-4
abundance: .
CDR3nt: TGTGCCAGCAGCTTGAAACAGGGTCCCTATGGCTACACCTTC
CDR3aa: CASSLKQGPYGYTF

j_gene: TRBJ1-2
d_gene: TRBD1
v_gene: TRBV6-5
abundance: .
CDR3nt: TGTGCCAGCAGTTACTCCAAGGGACAGGGTGACTATGGCTACACCTTC
CDR3aa: CASSYSKGQGDYGYTF

j_gene: TRBJ1-3
d_gene: .
v_gene: TRBV5-4
abundance: .
CDR3nt: TGTGCCAGCGGACTTTCTCCTGGAAACACCATATATTTT
CDR3aa: CASGLSPGNTIYF

j_gene: TRBJ2-7
d_gene: .
v_gene: TRBV9
abundance: .
CDR3nt: TGTGCCAGCAGTTTAATGTTGCGGGCGAGTTACGAGCAGTACTTC
CDR3aa: CASSLMLRASYEQYF

j_gene: TRBJ1-2
d_gene: .
v_gene: TRBV5-6
abundance: .
CDR3nt: TGTGCCAGCAGCTTTAAGGACAGACACTCCTATGGCTACACCTTC
CDR3aa: CASSFKDRHSYGYTF

j_gene: TRBJ1-2
d_gene: TRBD1
v_gene: TRBV15
abundance: .
CDR3nt: TGTGCCACCAGCTTTGGACAGGGGGTCGGCTACACCTTC
CDR3aa: CATSFGQGVGYTF

j_gene: TRBJ1-6
d_gene: .
v_gene: TRBV27
abundance: .
CDR3nt: TGTGCCAGCACTAAACACAGGGAATATAATTCACCCCTCCACTTT
CDR3aa: CASTKHREYNSPLHF

j_gene: TRBJ2-3
d_gene: TRBD2
v_gene: TRBV11-3
abundance: .
CDR3nt: TGTGCCAGCAGCTTAGATGGGACTACGTCCTCAGATACGCAGTATTTT
CDR3aa: CASSLDGTTSSDTQYF

j_gene: TRBJ2-1
d_gene: TRBD1
v_gene: TRBV6-4
abundance: .
CDR3nt: TGTGCCAGCAGTGACTTCCAGGGGGCGAACAATGAGCAGTTCTTC
CDR3aa: CASSDFQGANNEQFF

j_gene: TRBJ1-2
d_gene: .
v_gene: TRBV9
abundance: .
CDR3nt: TGTGCCAGCAGCGTAGGACGGAGCTATGGCTACACCTTC
CDR3aa: CASSVGRSYGYTF

j_gene: TRBJ2-2
d_gene: .
v_gene: TRBV29-1
abundance: .
CDR3nt: TGCAGCGTAACAGGGACCGGGGAGCTGTTTTTT
CDR3aa: CSVTGTGELFF

j_gene: TRBJ2-3
d_gene: .
v_gene: TRBV7-9
abundance: .
CDR3nt: TGTGCCAGCAAACCCACGGCGAGGGCAGGAGCAGATACGCAGTATTTT
CDR3aa: CASKPTARAGADTQYF

j_gene: TRBJ1-2
d_gene: TRBD1
v_gene: TRBV6-1
abundance: .
CDR3nt: TGTGCCAGCACCCTGAGGGACAGGTGGAATGGCTACACCTTC
CDR3aa: CASTLRDRWNGYTF

j_gene: TRBJ2-1
d_gene: TRBD1
v_gene: TRBV7-2
abundance: .
CDR3nt: TGTGCCAGCAGCATTGTATCGGAAACAGGGGATGAGCAGTTCTTC
CDR3aa: CASSIVSETGDEQFF

j_gene: TRBJ1-2
d_gene: .
v_gene: TRBV4-1
abundance: .
CDR3nt: TGCGCCAGCAGCCAAGATATGGTGGACAGAGCTAACTATGGCTACACCTTC
CDR3aa: CASSQDMVDRANYGYTF

j_gene: TRBJ2-4
d_gene: TRBD1
v_gene: TRBV7-2
abundance: .
CDR3nt: TGTGCCAGCAGCTTTCCGACAGGGGGGACCAAAAACATTCAGTACTTC
CDR3aa: CASSFPTGGTKNIQYF

j_gene: TRBJ1-1
d_gene: .
v_gene: TRBV28
abundance: .
CDR3nt: TGTGCCAGCAGTTTACCTACTCCCCCTACGAATACTGAAGCTTTCTTT
CDR3aa: CASSLPTPPTNTEAFF

j_gene: TRBJ1-4
d_gene: TRBD1
v_gene: TRBV7-8
abundance: .
CDR3nt: TGTGCCAGCAGCCCCAGCGACAGGGACAATGCAACTAATGAAAAACTGTTTTTT
CDR3aa: CASSPSDRDNATNEKLFF

j_gene: TRBJ2-7
d_gene: TRBD1
v_gene: TRBV18
abundance: .
CDR3nt: TGTGCCAGCTCACCCGGGACAGAGTACGAGCAGTACTTC
CDR3aa: CASSPGTEYEQYF